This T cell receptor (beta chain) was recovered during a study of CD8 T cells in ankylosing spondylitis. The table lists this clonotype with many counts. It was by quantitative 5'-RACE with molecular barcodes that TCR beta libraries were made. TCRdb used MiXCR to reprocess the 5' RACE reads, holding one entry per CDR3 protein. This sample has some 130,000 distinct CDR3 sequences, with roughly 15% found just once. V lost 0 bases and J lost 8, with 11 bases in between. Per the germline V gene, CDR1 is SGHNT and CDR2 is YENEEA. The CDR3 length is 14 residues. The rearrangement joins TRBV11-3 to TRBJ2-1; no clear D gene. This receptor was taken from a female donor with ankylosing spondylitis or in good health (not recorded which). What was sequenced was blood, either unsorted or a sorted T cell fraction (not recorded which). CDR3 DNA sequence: TGTGCCAGCAGCTTAGATACGGCTCTTGATGAGCAGTTCTTC. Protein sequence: CASSLDTALDEQFF. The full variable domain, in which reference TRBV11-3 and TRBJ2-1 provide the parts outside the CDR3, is EAGVVQSPRYKIIEKKQPVAFWCNPISGHNTLYWYLQNLGQGPELLIRYENEEAVDDSQLPKDRFSAERLKGVDSTLKIQPAELGDSAVYLCASSLDTALDEQFFGPGTRLTVL.